This is a list of T cell receptor beta chains from one sample in a study of T cell responses to AZD1222 COVID-19 vaccine. Libraries were prepared by immunoSEQ multiplex PCR; TCRdb keeps only in-frame clonotypes and omits some of them. The sample has 110,000 or so clones, 85% to 90% seen once; the top ten hold approximately 7.1%. Sample: peripheral blood, taken 28 days after the second AZD1222 dose. These receptors originate from an adult who received the AZD1222 COVID-19 vaccine. The CDR3 runs from the conserved cysteine through the conserved F or W. A D gene is named only where the DNA matches it firmly. Clone size is shown for a subset of rows, as once, few, many or a class of expanded clone.

CDR3: CASSSTSVLSYNEQFF
DNA: TGTGCCAGCAGCTCGACTAGCGTACTCTCCTACAATGAGCAGTTCTTC
D: TRBD2
V: TRBV7-9
size: few
J: TRBJ2-1
length: 16

CDR3: CSARDGSEQYF
DNA: TGCAGTGCTAGAGATGGGTCCGAGCAGTACTTC
D: NA
V: TRBV20-1
size: NA
J: TRBJ2-7
length: 11

CDR3: CASSYPIDRVVKGSYEQYF
DNA: TGTGCCAGCAGTTACCCAATAGACAGGGTGGTTAAGGGCTCCTACGAGCAGTACTTC
D: TRBD1
V: TRBV6-7
size: many
J: TRBJ2-7
length: 19

CDR3: CASSPSAGGITYEQYF
DNA: TGTGCCAGCTCACCCTCGGCAGGGGGCATCACCTACGAGCAGTACTTC
D: TRBD1
V: TRBV18
size: once
J: TRBJ2-7
length: 16

CDR3: CATRAQGANYNEQFF
DNA: TGTGCCACCAGGGCTCAGGGGGCCAACTACAATGAGCAGTTCTTC
D: TRBD1
V: TRBV24-1
size: NA
J: TRBJ2-1
length: 15

CDR3: CASSHREENTEAFF
DNA: TGCGCCAGCAGCCACAGGGAGGAGAACACTGAAGCTTTCTTT
D: NA
V: TRBV23-1
size: NA
J: TRBJ1-1
length: 14

CDR3: CASSEALGTEAFF
DNA: TGTGCCAGCAGTGAAGCCTTGGGCACTGAAGCTTTCTTT
D: NA
V: TRBV6-1
size: NA
J: TRBJ1-1
length: 13

CDR3: CSSRGGSEQYF
DNA: TGCAGTTCGAGAGGGGGGAGCGAGCAGTACTTC
D: NA
V: TRBV20-1
size: NA
J: TRBJ2-7
length: 11

CDR3: CSVRGGGNYGYTF
DNA: TGCAGCGTCCGGGGCGGGGGGAACTATGGCTACACCTTC
D: NA
V: TRBV29-1
size: NA
J: TRBJ1-2
length: 13

CDR3: CSVEREGGPNTGELFF
DNA: TGCAGCGTTGAACGAGAGGGGGGGCCGAACACCGGGGAGCTGTTTTTT
D: NA
V: TRBV29-1
size: NA
J: TRBJ2-2
length: 16

CDR3: CASSQQDTNPGYTF
DNA: TGTGCCAGCAGCCAGCAGGACACTAACCCTGGCTACACCTTC
D: NA
V: TRBV3-1/TRBV3-2
size: NA
J: TRBJ1-2
length: 14

CDR3: CASSLMRGRETQYF
DNA: TGTGCCAGCAGCTTAATGCGGGGTCGGGAGACCCAGTACTTC
D: NA
V: TRBV7-2
size: NA
J: TRBJ2-5
length: 14

CDR3: CASSPSGIYQADTQYF
DNA: TGTGCCAGCAGCCCCAGCGGGATTTACCAGGCAGATACGCAGTATTTT
D: TRBD2
V: TRBV9
size: NA
J: TRBJ2-3
length: 16

CDR3: CASSLTSVRNEQFF
DNA: TGTGCCAGCAGCCTGACTAGTGTGAGGAATGAGCAGTTCTTC
D: NA
V: TRBV11-3
size: once
J: TRBJ2-1
length: 14

CDR3: CASSYSSAVQPQHF
DNA: TGTGCCAGCAGTTACTCGTCCGCAGTGCAGCCCCAGCATTTT
D: NA
V: TRBV6-5
size: once
J: TRBJ1-5
length: 14

CDR3: CAWSSTADEQFF
DNA: TGTGCCTGGAGTTCAACCGCCGATGAGCAGTTCTTC
D: NA
V: TRBV30
size: NA
J: TRBJ2-1
length: 12

CDR3: CASSPPDGRPGGYTF
DNA: TGTGCCAGTAGTCCTCCGGACGGACGCCCGGGTGGCTACACCTTC
D: NA
V: TRBV19
size: NA
J: TRBJ1-2
length: 15

CDR3: CASSLIGAGTDTQYF
DNA: TGTGCCAGCAGCTTAATAGGAGCGGGAACAGATACGCAGTATTTT
D: TRBD2
V: TRBV7-2
size: NA
J: TRBJ2-3
length: 15

CDR3: CASSSRQISGANVLTF
DNA: TGCGCCAGCAGCTCCCGACAGATCTCTGGGGCCAACGTCCTGACTTTC
D: NA
V: TRBV4-1
size: NA
J: TRBJ2-6
length: 16

CDR3: CATSDLRQGAQGQPQHF
DNA: TGTGCCACCAGTGACCTGAGACAGGGGGCGCAGGGTCAGCCCCAGCATTTT
D: TRBD1
V: TRBV24-1
size: NA
J: TRBJ1-5
length: 17

CDR3: CASSTGGYQETQYF
DNA: TGTGCCAGCAGCACGGGGGGATATCAAGAGACCCAGTACTTC
D: TRBD2
V: TRBV9
size: NA
J: TRBJ2-5
length: 14

CDR3: CASSLVPGNNSPLHF
DNA: TGTGCCAGCAGCTTGGTCCCAGGGAACAATTCACCCCTCCACTTT
D: NA
V: TRBV5-6
size: NA
J: TRBJ1-6
length: 15

CDR3: CASSFPTGRNEQFF
DNA: TGTGCCAGCAGCTTCCCCACAGGGCGGAATGAGCAGTTCTTC
D: NA
V: TRBV7-9
size: NA
J: TRBJ2-1
length: 14

CDR3: CASSPRTGRTNNSPLHF
DNA: TGTGCCAGCAGTCCCAGGACAGGGAGAACCAATAATTCACCCCTCCACTTT
D: TRBD1
V: TRBV28
size: NA
J: TRBJ1-6
length: 17

CDR3: CASSLGLLAGGNEQFF
DNA: TGTGCCAGCAGCTTAGGTCTACTAGCGGGGGGGAATGAGCAGTTCTTC
D: TRBD2
V: TRBV11-1
size: NA
J: TRBJ2-1
length: 16

CDR3: CASSRDRNYGYTF
DNA: TGTGCCAGCAGCCGAGACAGGAACTATGGCTACACCTTC
D: NA
V: TRBV27
size: NA
J: TRBJ1-2
length: 13

CDR3: CASSLTDNYGYTF
DNA: TGCGCCAGCAGCTTAACAGATAACTATGGCTACACCTTC
D: NA
V: TRBV5-1
size: once
J: TRBJ1-2
length: 13

CDR3: CASSAGQLLAKNIQYF
DNA: TGTGCCAGCAGTGCAGGACAGTTGCTAGCCAAAAACATTCAGTACTTC
D: NA
V: TRBV6-6
size: NA
J: TRBJ2-4
length: 16

CDR3: CASSTTTTGEAFF
DNA: TGTGCCAGCAGCACAACCACCACAGGTGAAGCTTTCTTT
D: NA
V: TRBV11-2
size: NA
J: TRBJ1-1
length: 13

CDR3: CASSLSAFAGNTIYF
DNA: TGTGCCAGCAGCCTTTCGGCCTTCGCTGGAAACACCATATATTTT
D: NA
V: TRBV16
size: NA
J: TRBJ1-3
length: 15

CDR3: CATTGSPYEQYF
DNA: TGTGCCACGACAGGGTCCCCCTACGAGCAGTACTTC
D: TRBD1
V: TRBV10-3
size: NA
J: TRBJ2-7
length: 12

CDR3: CASSFSGGTGNEQFF
DNA: TGTGCCAGCAGCTTCAGCGGGGGAACAGGAAATGAGCAGTTCTTC
D: TRBD2
V: TRBV7-3
size: NA
J: TRBJ2-1
length: 15

CDR3: CASSQDLSETQYF
DNA: TGCGCCAGCAGCCAAGATCTATCGGAGACCCAGTACTTC
D: NA
V: TRBV4-1
size: once
J: TRBJ2-5
length: 13

CDR3: CATSRGGHNILGEQYF
DNA: TGTGCCACCAGCAGAGGAGGGCACAATATCCTAGGCGAGCAGTACTTC
D: NA
V: TRBV15
size: NA
J: TRBJ2-7
length: 16

CDR3: CASSYVDRVTEAFF
DNA: TGTGCCAGCAGTTACGTGGATAGGGTGACTGAAGCTTTCTTT
D: NA
V: TRBV6-2/TRBV6-3
size: NA
J: TRBJ1-1
length: 14

CDR3: CASSIQDSNYGYTF
DNA: TGTGCCAGCAGTATACAGGATTCTAACTATGGCTACACCTTC
D: NA
V: TRBV2
size: NA
J: TRBJ1-2
length: 14

CDR3: CAWSVSRNYGYTF
DNA: TGTGCCTGGAGTGTAAGTCGAAACTATGGCTACACCTTC
D: NA
V: TRBV30
size: NA
J: TRBJ1-2
length: 13

CDR3: CASSVTSGSWTDTQYF
DNA: TGTGCCAGCAGCGTGACTAGCGGGTCGTGGACAGATACGCAGTATTTT
D: TRBD2
V: TRBV2
size: NA
J: TRBJ2-3
length: 16

CDR3: CASSITPTGELFF
DNA: TGTGCCAGTAGCATCACCCCGACCGGGGAGCTGTTTTTT
D: NA
V: TRBV19
size: NA
J: TRBJ2-2
length: 13

CDR3: CASSVAGGLAGVGYQETQYF
DNA: TGTGCCAGCAGCGTAGCCGGTGGACTAGCGGGAGTGGGGTACCAAGAGACCCAGTACTTC
D: TRBD2
V: TRBV9
size: NA
J: TRBJ2-5
length: 20

CDR3: CASSPTTGYGDNEQYF
DNA: TGTGCCAGCAGCCCGACGACAGGGTACGGTGATAACGAGCAGTACTTC
D: TRBD1
V: TRBV4-2
size: NA
J: TRBJ2-7
length: 16

CDR3: CASSPGRGPYTDTQYF
DNA: TGTGCCAGCAGCCCCGGACGGGGGCCCTACACAGATACGCAGTATTTT
D: NA
V: TRBV5-8
size: NA
J: TRBJ2-3
length: 16

CDR3: CASRPPGVVYGYTF
DNA: TGTGCCAGCAGACCCCCCGGAGTAGTCTATGGCTACACCTTC
D: NA
V: TRBV6-5
size: NA
J: TRBJ1-2
length: 14